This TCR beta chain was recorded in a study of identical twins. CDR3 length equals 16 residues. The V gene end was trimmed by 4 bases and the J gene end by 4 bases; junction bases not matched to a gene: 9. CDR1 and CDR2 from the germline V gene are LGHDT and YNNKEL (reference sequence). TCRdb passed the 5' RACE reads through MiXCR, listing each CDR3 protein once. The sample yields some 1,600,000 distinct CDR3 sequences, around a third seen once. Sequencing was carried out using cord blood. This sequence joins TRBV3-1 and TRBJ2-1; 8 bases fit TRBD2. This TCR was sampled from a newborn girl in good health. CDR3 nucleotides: TGTGCCAGCAGCCGTAACCCGGGACTAGGGTACAATGAGCAGTTCTTC. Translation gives CASSRNPGLGYNEQFF.